This TCR beta chain was documented in a study of T cells in localized non-small cell lung cancer. Study-wide points: Tumor trailed uninvolved adjacent lung in T cell clonality, which peaked there. The tumor had only one region sequenced, so heterogeneity remains possible. Researchers found a median 57 of the top 100 tumor clones in adjacent lung. Longer overall survival accompanied higher blood T cell density.

This CDR3 is built from 15 residues. V was shortened by 0 bases and J by 0 bases, with 9 bases between the two germline ends. The germline V gene has CDR1 SGHDT and CDR2 YYEEEE. Using immunoSEQ multiplex PCR, the repertoire was profiled, and TCRdb retains in-frame clones only, with some absent. The sample carries approximately 47,000 clones, roughly 86% recorded once. Details on this clone: Its antigen remains unidentified.

The J gene is TRBJ1-1, the V gene TRBV5-6; no firm D call. This clonotype was obtained from a man between 40 and 75 years old with stage II lung adenocarcinoma. This specimen was PBMCs, taken before any cancer treatment. The CDR3 loop is CASSLGFTMNTEAFF. The CDR3 region has the DNA TGTGCCAGCAGCTTGGGATTCACGATGAACACTGAAGCTTTCTTT.